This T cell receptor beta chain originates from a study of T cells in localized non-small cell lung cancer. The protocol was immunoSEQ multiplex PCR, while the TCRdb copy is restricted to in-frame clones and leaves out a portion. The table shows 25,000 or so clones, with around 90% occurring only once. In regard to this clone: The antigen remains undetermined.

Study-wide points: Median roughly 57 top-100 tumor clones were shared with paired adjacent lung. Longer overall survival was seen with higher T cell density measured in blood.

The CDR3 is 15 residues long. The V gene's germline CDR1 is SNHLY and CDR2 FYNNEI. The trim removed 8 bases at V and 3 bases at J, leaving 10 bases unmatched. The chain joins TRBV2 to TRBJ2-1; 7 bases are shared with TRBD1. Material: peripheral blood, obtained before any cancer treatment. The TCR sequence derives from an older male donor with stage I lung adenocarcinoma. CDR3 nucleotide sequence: TGTGCCAGCCGCGAACAGGGGACGGGCTACAATGAGCAGTTCTTC. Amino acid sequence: CASREQGTGYNEQFF.